The 27 T cell receptor beta chains below were found in one sample sequenced in a study of T cells in Graves' hyperthyroidism and ophthalmopathy. TCR beta CDR3 region amplification was performed from RNA transcripts. During a first-round RT-PCR of the TCR CDR3, the HTBI primer set was used. TCRdb reanalysed the multiplex PCR reads using MiXCR and keeps one entry per CDR3 protein. This table has about 350,000 distinct CDR3 sequences, 14% appearing once. The sequencing sample was made of blood. These receptors originate from a young woman with Graves' hyperthyroidism.

This clonotype was seen a handful of times. This may come from a read error, since a much larger clone is one base off. The chain combines TRBV28 with TRBJ2-5; 10 nucleotides agree with TRBD1. CDR3 length: 15 residues. Germline V gene sequence: CDR1 MDHEN, CDR2 SYDVKM. V gave up 4 bases and J gave up 1 base; unmatched junction bases: 3. The CDR3 sequence: CASSSTGGGQETQYF. The CDR3 DNA reads TGTGCCAGCAGTTCGACAGGGGGCGGCCAAGAGACCCAGTACTTC.

This CDR3 reads CASSQERQGNEKLFF. CDR3 DNA: TGTGCCAGCAGCCAAGAGAGGCAGGGGAATGAAAAACTGTTTTTT. The chain employs TRBV14 and TRBJ1-4, with D tentatively TRBD1 (6 bases). In germline, CDR1 is SGHDN, CDR2 FVKESK. The V end lost 0 bases, the J end lost 5 bases, and 10 bases lay between the germline ends. The CDR3 runs to 15 residues.

The rearrangement joins TRBV12-3 or TRBV12-4 to TRBJ2-7, with 7 bases aligning to TRBD2. With 6 bases clipped from V and 0 bases from J, the junction kept 8 bases outside the gene matches. CDR3 size: 15 residues. The CDR3 loop reads CASRRGGLPSYEQYF. The CDR3 region has the DNA TGTGCCAGCAGGCGCGGGGGACTGCCCTCCTACGAGCAGTACTTC.

The rearrangement joins TRBV3-1 to TRBJ1-1; the D gene is possibly TRBD1 (6 bases). This CDR3 is 15 amino acids long. CDR1 LGHDT and CDR2 YNNKEL come from the germline V gene (reference sequence). The V end was cut by 4 bases, the J end by 4 bases, with 16 bases between. The CDR3 DNA is TGTGCCAGCAGCCCCGGACAGCATAGAGGCACTGAAGCTTTCTTT. Translating it yields CASSPGQHRGTEAFF.

This clonotype has a handful of counts. The chain employs TRBV6-2 or TRBV6-3 and TRBJ2-3; either TRBD1 or TRBD2 may supply D (5 bases each). V lost 5 bases, J lost 7 bases, and 25 bases lay in between. There are 17 residues in the CDR3. The germline gives CDR1 MNHEY, CDR2 SVGEGT. The CDR3: CASSVNAAGTSEHTQYF. In DNA form, the CDR3 reads TGTGCCAGCAGTGTCAATGCCGCCGGGACCTCCGAGCATACGCAGTATTTT.

This clonotype turned up a few times. The rearrangement uses TRBV20-1 and TRBJ1-6, with D perhaps matching TRBD1 (6 bases). The germline V and J ends were trimmed by 0 bases and 9 bases, with 18 bases remaining between them. The CDR3 sequence is 16 residues long. The germline CDR1 and CDR2 sequences are DFQATT and SNEGSKA (reference sequence). The CDR3 loop reads CSARDRAEGRGSPLHF. The CDR3 DNA sequence: TGCAGTGCTAGAGATCGGGCCGAGGGCAGGGGTTCACCCCTCCACTTT.

The rearrangement links TRBV11-1 to TRBJ2-1; TRBD2 agrees at 11 bases. Germline loops: CDR1 SGHAT, CDR2 FQDESV (reference sequence). This CDR3 has 15 residues. The V and J ends lost 2 bases and 9 bases, in that order; junction bases with no gene match: 6. The CDR3 DNA is TGTGCCAGCAGCTTAACTAGCGGGAGTAGTAGTGAGCAGTTCTTC. This sequence encodes CASSLTSGSSSEQFF.

This clonotype has ten or more counts. The chain combines TRBV28 with TRBJ1-1, with D possibly being TRBD1 (6 bases). V lost 7 bases and J 7 bases, leaving 19 bases between the germline ends. In germline, CDR1 is MDHEN, CDR2 SYDVKM. The length of the CDR3 is 14 residues. CDR3 coding DNA: TGTGCCAGCACCGAAGACAGGAGGCGAGGTGAAGCTTTCTTT. Its protein is CASTEDRRRGEAFF.

This clonotype has ten or more counts. The gene calls are TRBV29-1 and TRBJ2-5; 7 nucleotides agree with TRBD2. V lost 6 bases and J lost 2; bases outside the gene matches: 12. The germline V gene has CDR1 SQVTM and CDR2 ANQGSEA. The CDR3 is 15 amino acids. Written as DNA, the CDR3 is TGCAGCGTCCCTCCGCCGGGAGGCTCTCAAGAGACCCAGTACTTC. This translates into CSVPPPGGSQETQYF.

This clonotype turned up a few times. This chain joins TRBV9 and TRBJ1-5, with no clear D. The length of the CDR3 is 14 residues. V lost 3 bases and J 2 bases, leaving 9 bases between the germline ends. The V gene's germline CDR1 is SGDLS and CDR2 YYNGEE. As DNA, the CDR3 is TGTGCCAGCAGCGATGGGATTGGCAATCAGCCCCAGCATTTT. Translated: CASSDGIGNQPQHF.

V is TRBV19 and J is TRBJ2-3; TRBD2 matches at 9 bases. Germline CDR1 is LNHDA and CDR2 is SQIVND (reference sequence). The CDR3 is 15 amino acids. The trim removed 8 bases at V and 4 bases at J, leaving 10 bases unmatched. The CDR3 bases are TGTGCCAGTGCCCCAGTAGCGGGGGTTCCAGATACGCAGTATTTT. This codes for CASAPVAGVPDTQYF.

This clonotype has at least ten counts. V is TRBV2 and J is TRBJ2-6; D remains ambiguous. The CDR3 consists of 13 residues. Trimming stripped 7 bases from V and 2 bases from J, with 6 bases between. The germline V gene encodes CDR1 SNHLY and CDR2 FYNNEI. CDR3 region: CASMYPGANVLTF. CDR3 bases: TGTGCCAGCATGTACCCTGGGGCCAACGTCCTGACTTTC.

This clonotype was observed at least ten times. The rearrangement links TRBV6-1 to TRBJ2-5; D assignment may be TRBD1 or TRBD2 (5 bases each). The CDR3 extends over 16 amino acids. Germline CDR1 MNHNS, CDR2 SASEGT. With 2 bases removed from V and 5 bases from J, the gap between germline ends came to 18 bases. The CDR3 DNA follows: TGTGCCAGCAGTGAAAACATGCGGGTTCCAGGGGAGACCCAGTACTTC. Translation: CASSENMRVPGETQYF.

This clonotype was recorded many times. The chain is built from TRBV20-1 and TRBJ2-3; D may be TRBD1 (5 bases). The CDR3 spans 15 residues. The V end was cut by 1 base, the J end by 6 bases, with 17 bases between. CDR1 is DFQATT and CDR2 is SNEGSKA in the germline V gene (reference sequence). DNA of the CDR3: TGCAGTGCTAGAGGGGGTTTGGGGCGTCTGGATACGCAGTATTTT. Translated: CSARGGLGRLDTQYF.

This clonotype was observed at least ten times. The V call is TRBV11-2, the J call TRBJ2-1, with D possibly called TRBD1 or TRBD2 (5 bases each). Germline loops: CDR1 SGHAT, CDR2 FQNNGV. CDR3 length equals 14 residues. V lost 0 bases, J lost 8 bases, and 11 bases lay in between. CDR3 in DNA: TGTGCCAGCAGCTTAGATTTTTTGGGGGATGAGCAGTTCTTC. This encodes CASSLDFLGDEQFF.

This clonotype was seen many times. The V and J genes are TRBV12-3 or TRBV12-4 and TRBJ2-7; TRBD1 is a possible D gene (6 bases). V lost 5 bases and J lost 3, with 20 bases in between. The CDR3 is 16 residues long. Here the CDR3 DNA reads TGTGCCAGCAGTCCCCCACCAGGGGATGCCGTCTACGAGCAGTACTTC. Translation: CASSPPPGDAVYEQYF.

This clonotype was counted only a few times. This rearrangement joins TRBV10-3 to TRBJ2-7, with TRBD2 as a possible D gene (6 bases). V lost 6 bases, J lost 3 bases, and 15 bases lay in between. Germline lookup yields CDR1 ENHRY and CDR2 SYGVKD. The CDR3 is 14 residues long. The CDR3 here is CAIRKSGLIYEQYF. CDR3 DNA: TGTGCCATCAGAAAAAGCGGGCTAATCTACGAGCAGTACTTC.

This clonotype was recorded many times. V usage is TRBV30 and J usage is TRBJ1-2; the D gene is possibly TRBD1 (5 bases). The CDR3 contains 13 residues. V was pared by 5 bases and J by 4 bases, with 14 bases between. Per the germline V gene, CDR1 is GTSNPN and CDR2 is SVGIG (reference sequence). The chain's CDR3 is CAWGKLGLYGYTF. CDR3 nucleotide sequence: TGTGCCTGGGGAAAGTTGGGGCTCTATGGCTACACCTTC. The complete variable domain, with remaining parts taken from reference TRBV30 and TRBJ1-2, reads SQTIHQWPATLVQPVGSPLSLECTVEGTSNPNLYWYRQAAGRGLQLLFYSVGIGQISSEVPQNLSASRPQDRQFILSSKKLLLSDSGFYLCAWGKLGLYGYTFGSGTRLTVV.

The V call is TRBV19, the J call TRBJ2-1; D is unclear. Deletions cut 5 bases from V and 0 bases from J, with 11 bases between. The CDR3 extends over 15 amino acids. Germline V gives CDR1 LNHDA, CDR2 SQIVND (reference sequence). CDR3 bases: TGTGCCAGTAGTCCAGCGTTGAGCTCCTACAATGAGCAGTTCTTC. This encodes CASSPALSSYNEQFF.

This clonotype was detected many times. The chain recombines TRBV7-2 with TRBJ2-1; tentative D call: TRBD1 (6 bases). Germline CDR1 reads SGHTA; CDR2 reads FQGNSA. The V and J ends lost 4 bases and 5 bases respectively, with 15 bases between them. The CDR3 totals 15 residues. Here the CDR3 DNA reads TGTGCCAGCAGCTCGGGGACACGATATAACAATGAGCAGTTCTTC. Amino acid sequence: CASSSGTRYNNEQFF.

This clonotype has more than one count but fewer than ten. The genes are TRBV11-2 and TRBJ2-1; 8 bases align to TRBD2. This CDR3 is 16 amino acids long. In germline, CDR1 is SGHAT, CDR2 FQNNGV. V dropped 1 base and J dropped 9; count of bases not matched to a gene: 11. DNA of the CDR3: TGTGCCAGCAGCTTAGTTTCGCGGGAGGTTCTGGGTGAGCAGTTCTTC. Its translation: CASSLVSREVLGEQFF.

The chain joins TRBV5-1 to TRBJ2-7, with 11 bases fitting TRBD2. Germline V gene sequence: CDR1 SGHRS, CDR2 YFSETQ. Trimming took 1 base from V and 4 from J; bases not matched to a gene: 4. CDR3 length: 15 residues. CDR3 loop: CASSLKLAGGYEQYF. The CDR3 nucleotides read TGCGCCAGCAGCTTGAAGTTAGCGGGAGGGTACGAGCAGTACTTC.

This clonotype came up many times. V is TRBV2 and J is TRBJ1-1; D might be TRBD1 (5 bases). The CDR3 is made up of 16 amino acids. Per germline, CDR1 SNHLY and CDR2 FYNNEI. Trimming took off 5 bases at V and 2 bases at J, with 18 bases between the two ends. The CDR3 DNA reads as TGTGCCAGCAGTCGAGACAGCCAACGGGGTAACACTGAAGCTTTCTTT. Translation: CASSRDSQRGNTEAFF. Filled out from reference TRBV2 and TRBJ1-1, the complete variable domain reads EPEVTQTPSHQVTQMGQEVILRCVPISNHLYFYWYRQILGQKVEFLVSFYNNEISEKSEIFDDQFSVERPDGSNFTLKIRSTKLEDSAMYFCASSRDSQRGNTEAFFGQGTRLTVV.

In its sample, this clonotype was seen many times. The CDR3 loop is CASSLDGGGPYEQYF. For the CDR3, the DNA is TGCGCCAGCAGCTTGGATGGGGGAGGGCCCTACGAGCAGTACTTC. The V and J genes are TRBV5-1 and TRBJ2-7; 7 nucleotides line up with TRBD2. The CDR3 extends over 15 amino acids. V lost 0 bases, J lost 2 bases, and 5 bases stayed unmatched. In germline, CDR1 is SGHRS, CDR2 YFSETQ.

This clonotype has ten or more counts. The V and J genes are TRBV6-5 and TRBJ2-7; weak D call: TRBD1 (5 bases). Germline assignment: CDR1 MNHEY and CDR2 SVGAGI. V lost 0 bases and J lost 4, with 19 bases in between. This CDR3 is 17 amino acids long. CDR3 sequence: CASSYSSYRTILYEQYF. The CDR3 DNA reads as TGTGCCAGCAGTTACTCGAGCTACAGGACCATCCTTTACGAGCAGTACTTC.

The chain links TRBV20-1 to TRBJ2-3, with 10 bases aligning to TRBD2. The CDR3 has 14 residues. V gave up 5 bases and J gave up 5 bases; unmatched junction bases: 7. CDR1 is DFQATT, CDR2 SNEGSKA, per germline (reference sequence). The CDR3 nucleotides are TGCAGTGCTGCCAGCGGGAGGGACGTAGATACGCAGTATTTT. Its translation is CSAASGRDVDTQYF.

This clonotype was counted many times. V is TRBV12-3 or TRBV12-4 and J is TRBJ2-7; D remains unclear. Trimming took off 0 bases at V and 7 bases at J, with 7 bases between the two ends. This CDR3 is built from 12 residues. The CDR3 DNA reads TGTGCCAGCAGTTTAGCGCTAGATGAGCAGTACTTC. Its protein product is CASSLALDEQYF.